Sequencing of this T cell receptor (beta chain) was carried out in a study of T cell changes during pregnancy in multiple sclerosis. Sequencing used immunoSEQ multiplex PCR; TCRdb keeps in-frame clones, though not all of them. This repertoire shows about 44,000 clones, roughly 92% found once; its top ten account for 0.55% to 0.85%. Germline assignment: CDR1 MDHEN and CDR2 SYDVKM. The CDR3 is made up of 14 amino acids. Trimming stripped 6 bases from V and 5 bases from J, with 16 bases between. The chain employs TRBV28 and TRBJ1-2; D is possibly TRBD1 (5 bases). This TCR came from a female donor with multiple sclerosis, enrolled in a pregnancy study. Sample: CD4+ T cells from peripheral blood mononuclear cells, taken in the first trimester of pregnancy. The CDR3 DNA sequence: TGTGCCAGCAGGACCTCGGGGGGAACGTATGGCTACACCTTC. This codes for CASRTSGGTYGYTF.